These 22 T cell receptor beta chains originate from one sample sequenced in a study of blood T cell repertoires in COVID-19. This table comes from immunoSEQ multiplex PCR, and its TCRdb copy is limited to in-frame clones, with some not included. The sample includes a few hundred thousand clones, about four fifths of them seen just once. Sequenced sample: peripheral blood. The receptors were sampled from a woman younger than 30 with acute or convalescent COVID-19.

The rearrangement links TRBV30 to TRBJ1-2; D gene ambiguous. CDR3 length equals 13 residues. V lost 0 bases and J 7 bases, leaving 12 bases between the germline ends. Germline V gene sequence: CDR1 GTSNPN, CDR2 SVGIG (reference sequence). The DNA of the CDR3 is TGTGCCTGGAGTGTAGGAGGGTCCGCTGGCTACACCTTC. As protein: CAWSVGGSAGYTF.

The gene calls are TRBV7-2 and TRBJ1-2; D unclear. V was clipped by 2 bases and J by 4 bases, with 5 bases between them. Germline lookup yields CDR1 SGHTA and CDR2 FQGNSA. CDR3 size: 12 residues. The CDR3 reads CASSLMAYGYTF. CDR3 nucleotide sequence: TGTGCCAGCAGCTTAATGGCCTATGGCTACACCTTC. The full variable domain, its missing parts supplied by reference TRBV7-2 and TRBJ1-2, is GAGVSQSPSNKVTEKGKDVELRCDPISGHTALYWYRQSLGQGLEFLIYFQGNSAPDKSGLPSDRFSAERTGGSVSTLTIQRTQQEDSAVYLCASSLMAYGYTFGSGTRLTVV.

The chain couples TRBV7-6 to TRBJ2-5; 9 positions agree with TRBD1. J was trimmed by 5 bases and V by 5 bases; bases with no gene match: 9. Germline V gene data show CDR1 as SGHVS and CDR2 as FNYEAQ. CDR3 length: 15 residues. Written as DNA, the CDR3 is TGTGCCAGCAGCCAAAGGACAGGGGTGAGCGAGACCCAGTACTTC. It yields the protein CASSQRTGVSETQYF.

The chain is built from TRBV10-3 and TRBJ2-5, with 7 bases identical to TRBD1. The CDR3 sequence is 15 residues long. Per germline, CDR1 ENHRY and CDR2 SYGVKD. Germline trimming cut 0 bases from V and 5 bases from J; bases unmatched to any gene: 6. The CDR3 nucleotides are TGTGCCATCAGTGAGTCGACAGGGTCAGTGGAGACCCAGTACTTC. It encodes CAISESTGSVETQYF.

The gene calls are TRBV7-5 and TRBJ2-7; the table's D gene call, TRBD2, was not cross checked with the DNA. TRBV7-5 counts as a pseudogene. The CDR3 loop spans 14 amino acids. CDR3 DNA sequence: TGTGCCAGAAGCTTACGTGGGAGTGGGGACGAGCAGTACTTC. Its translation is CARSLRGSGDEQYF.

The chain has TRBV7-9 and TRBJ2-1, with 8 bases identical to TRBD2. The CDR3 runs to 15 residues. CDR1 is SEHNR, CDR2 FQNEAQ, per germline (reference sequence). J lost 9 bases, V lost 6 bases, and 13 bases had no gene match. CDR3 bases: TGTGCCAGCAGAATGACTAGCGTGGGGGTCAGTGAGCAGTTCTTC. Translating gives CASRMTSVGVSEQFF.

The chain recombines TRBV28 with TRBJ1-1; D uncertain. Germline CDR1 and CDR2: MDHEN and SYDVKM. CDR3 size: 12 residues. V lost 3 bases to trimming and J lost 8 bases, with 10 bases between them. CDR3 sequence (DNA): TGTGCCAGCAGTTTTTCCGGGGAGGAAGCTTTCTTT. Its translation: CASSFSGEEAFF.

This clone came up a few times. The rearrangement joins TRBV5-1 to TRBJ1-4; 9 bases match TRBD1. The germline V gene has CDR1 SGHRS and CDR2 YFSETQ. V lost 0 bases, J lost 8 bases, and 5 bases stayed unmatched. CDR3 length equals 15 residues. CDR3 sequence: CASSLAVGTGEKLFF. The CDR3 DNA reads TGCGCCAGCAGCTTGGCGGTAGGGACAGGGGAAAAACTGTTTTTT.

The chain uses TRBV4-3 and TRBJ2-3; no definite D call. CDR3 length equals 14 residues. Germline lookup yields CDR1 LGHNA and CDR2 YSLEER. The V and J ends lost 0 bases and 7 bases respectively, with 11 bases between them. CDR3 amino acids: CASSQDLALNTQYF. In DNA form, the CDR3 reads TGCGCCAGCAGCCAAGATTTGGCTTTAAATACGCAGTATTTT.

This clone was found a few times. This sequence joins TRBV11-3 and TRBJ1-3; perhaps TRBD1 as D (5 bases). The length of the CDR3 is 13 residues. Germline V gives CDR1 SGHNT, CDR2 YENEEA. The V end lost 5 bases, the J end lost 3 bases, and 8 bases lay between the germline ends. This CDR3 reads CASSRTFGNTIYF. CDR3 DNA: TGTGCCAGCAGCAGGACATTTGGAAACACCATATATTTT. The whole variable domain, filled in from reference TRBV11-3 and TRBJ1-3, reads EAGVVQSPRYKIIEKKQPVAFWCNPISGHNTLYWYLQNLGQGPELLIRYENEEAVDDSQLPKDRFSAERLKGVDSTLKIQPAELGDSAVYLCASSRTFGNTIYFGEGSWLTVV.

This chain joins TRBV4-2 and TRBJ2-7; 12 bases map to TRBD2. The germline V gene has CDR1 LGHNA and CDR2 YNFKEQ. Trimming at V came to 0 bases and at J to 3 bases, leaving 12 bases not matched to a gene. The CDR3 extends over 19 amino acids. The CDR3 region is CASSQDLLAGGPDLYEQYF. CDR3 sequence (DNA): TGTGCCAGCAGCCAAGATCTACTAGCGGGAGGACCAGATCTCTACGAGCAGTACTTC.

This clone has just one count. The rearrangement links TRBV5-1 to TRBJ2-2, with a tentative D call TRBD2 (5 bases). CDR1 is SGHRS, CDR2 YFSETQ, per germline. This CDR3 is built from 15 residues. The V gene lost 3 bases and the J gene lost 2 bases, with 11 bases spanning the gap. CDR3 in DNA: TGCGCCAGCAGCTGGGCGGACTCCAACACCGGGGAGCTGTTTTTT. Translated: CASSWADSNTGELFF.

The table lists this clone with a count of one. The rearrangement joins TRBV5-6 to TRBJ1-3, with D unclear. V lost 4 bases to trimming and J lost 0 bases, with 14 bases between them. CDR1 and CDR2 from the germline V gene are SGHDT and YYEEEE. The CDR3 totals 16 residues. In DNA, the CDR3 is TGTGCCAGCAGCCCCTTCGTGAGGAGCTCTGGAAACACCATATATTTT. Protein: CASSPFVRSSGNTIYF.

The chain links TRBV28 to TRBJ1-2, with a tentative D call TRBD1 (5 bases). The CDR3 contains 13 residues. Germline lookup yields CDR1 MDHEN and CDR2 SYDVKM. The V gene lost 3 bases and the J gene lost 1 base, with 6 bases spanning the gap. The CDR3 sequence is CASSLGLNYGYTF. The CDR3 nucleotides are TGTGCCAGCAGTTTGGGACTTAACTATGGCTACACCTTC.

The CDR3 reads CASSLGGSRHPDQETQYF. Written as DNA, the CDR3 is TGTGCCAGCAGTTTAGGCGGGAGCCGACATCCGGACCAAGAGACCCAGTACTTC. The chain links TRBV28 to TRBJ2-5, with TRBD2 identical over 7 bases. Trimming cost V 2 bases and J 0 bases; bases outside gene matches: 12. Germline values: CDR1 MDHEN, CDR2 SYDVKM. This CDR3 contains 18 residues.

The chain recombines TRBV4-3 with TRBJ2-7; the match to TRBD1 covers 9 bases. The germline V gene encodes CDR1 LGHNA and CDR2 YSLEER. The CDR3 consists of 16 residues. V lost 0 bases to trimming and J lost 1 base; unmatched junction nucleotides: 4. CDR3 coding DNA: TGCGCCAGCAGCCAAGAACCGGGACAGGGTTCCTACGAGCAGTACTTC. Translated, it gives CASSQEPGQGSYEQYF.

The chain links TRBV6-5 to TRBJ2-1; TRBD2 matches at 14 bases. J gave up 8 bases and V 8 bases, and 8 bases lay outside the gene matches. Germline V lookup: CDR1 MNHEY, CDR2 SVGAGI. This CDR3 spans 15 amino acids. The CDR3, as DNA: TGTGCCAGCGAAGCGGGACTAGCGGGAGCGGATGAGCAGTTCTTC. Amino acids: CASEAGLAGADEQFF.

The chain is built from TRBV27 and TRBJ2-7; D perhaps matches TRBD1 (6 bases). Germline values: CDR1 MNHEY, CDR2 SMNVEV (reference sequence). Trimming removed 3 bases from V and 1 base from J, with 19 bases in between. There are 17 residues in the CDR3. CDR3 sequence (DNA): TGTGCCAGCAGTTTTTCTATTGGGTCAGGGGTTTCCTACGAGCAGTACTTC. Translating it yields CASSFSIGSGVSYEQYF.

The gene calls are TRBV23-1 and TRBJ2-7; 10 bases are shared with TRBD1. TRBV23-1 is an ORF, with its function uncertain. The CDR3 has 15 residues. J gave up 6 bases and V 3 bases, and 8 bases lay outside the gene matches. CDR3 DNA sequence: TGCGCCAGCAGTCAGAAAGGACAGGGGGGGGGCGAGCAGTACTTC. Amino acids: CASSQKGQGGGEQYF.

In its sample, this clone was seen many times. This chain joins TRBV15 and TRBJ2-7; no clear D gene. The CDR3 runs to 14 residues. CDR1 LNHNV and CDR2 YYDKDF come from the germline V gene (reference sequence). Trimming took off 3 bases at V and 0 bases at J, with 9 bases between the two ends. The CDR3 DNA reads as TGTGCCACCAGCAGTTCGCAGGCCTCCTACGAGCAGTACTTC. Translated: CATSSSQASYEQYF.

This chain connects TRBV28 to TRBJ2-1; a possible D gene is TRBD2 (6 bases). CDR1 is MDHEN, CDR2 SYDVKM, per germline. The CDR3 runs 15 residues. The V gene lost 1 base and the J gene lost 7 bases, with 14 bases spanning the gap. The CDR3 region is CASSLSGGLVNEQFF. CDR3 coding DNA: TGTGCCAGCAGTTTATCTGGGGGGTTGGTGAATGAGCAGTTCTTC.

CDR3: CATSRAGQVQETQYF. The CDR3 DNA sequence: TGTGCCACCAGCAGAGCGGGACAGGTCCAAGAGACCCAGTACTTC. The V gene is TRBV15, the J gene TRBJ2-5; 8 bases agree with TRBD1. The V and J ends lost 1 base and 1 base, in that order; junction bases with no gene match: 2. The CDR3 runs 15 residues. Germline assignment: CDR1 LNHNV and CDR2 YYDKDF (reference sequence). Drawing the rest from reference TRBV15 and TRBJ2-5, the complete variable domain is DAMVIQNPRYQVTQFGKPVTLSCSQTLNHNVMYWYQQKSSQAPKLLFHYYDKDFNNEADTPDNFQSRRPNTSFCFLDIRSPGLGDTAMYLCATSRAGQVQETQYFGPGTRLLVL.